This TCR beta chain was found in a study of blood T cell repertoires in COVID-19. Overall study context: Acute-phase and convalescent COVID-19 samples originated in the United States, Italy and Spain. The cDNA or gDNA used as material had been derived from T cells, B-cell-depleted T cells, or PBMCs.

Per the study methods: Amplified reference gene primers provided the basis for estimating nucleated cell counts. Using immunoSEQ multiplex PCR, the repertoire was profiled, and TCRdb retains in-frame clones only, with some absent. Clone size and the V and J calls come from that table; the DNA yielded D and trimming. The repertoire holds about 50,000 clones, with 86% as singletons. The receptor was derived from a woman aged 55-75 years with acute or convalescent COVID-19. What was sequenced was peripheral blood.

CDR3 in DNA: TGTGCCAGCAGCTTAGGGGGACAGGGGGTCTTAGATACGCAGTATTTT. It codes for CASSLGGQGVLDTQYF. The rearrangement links TRBV7-3 to TRBJ2-3, with 11 bases matching TRBD1. The J segment lost 5 bases and the V segment lost 2 bases, leaving 6 bases of the junction unmatched. The CDR3 consists of 16 residues. From germline, CDR1 is SGHTA and CDR2 FQGTGA. Full variable domain (rest looked up from reference TRBV7-3 and TRBJ2-3): GAGVSQTPSNKVTEKGKYVELRCDPISGHTALYWYRQSLGQGPEFLIYFQGTGAADDSGLPNDRFFAVRPEGSVSTLKIQRTERGDSAVYLCASSLGGQGVLDTQYFGPGTRLTVL.